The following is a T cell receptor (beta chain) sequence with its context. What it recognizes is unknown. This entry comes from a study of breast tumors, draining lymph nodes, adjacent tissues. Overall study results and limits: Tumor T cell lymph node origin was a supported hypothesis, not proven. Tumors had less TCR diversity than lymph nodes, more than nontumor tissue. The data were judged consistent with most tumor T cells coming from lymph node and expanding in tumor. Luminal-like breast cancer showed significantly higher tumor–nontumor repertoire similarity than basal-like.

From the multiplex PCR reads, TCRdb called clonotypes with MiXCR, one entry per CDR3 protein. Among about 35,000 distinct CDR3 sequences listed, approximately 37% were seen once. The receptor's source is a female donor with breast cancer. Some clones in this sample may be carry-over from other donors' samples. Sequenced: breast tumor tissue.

In DNA form, the CDR3 reads TGTGCCAGCAGTTCGACAGGGTGGGAGGCCGATACGCAGTATTTT. Its translation is CASSSTGWEADTQYF. The genes are TRBV6-5 and TRBJ2-3; tentative D call: TRBD1 (7 bases). Trimming took 4 bases from V and 6 from J, leaving 17 bases between them. Germline-derived CDR1 and CDR2 are MNHEY and SVGAGI. This CDR3 is 15 amino acids long.